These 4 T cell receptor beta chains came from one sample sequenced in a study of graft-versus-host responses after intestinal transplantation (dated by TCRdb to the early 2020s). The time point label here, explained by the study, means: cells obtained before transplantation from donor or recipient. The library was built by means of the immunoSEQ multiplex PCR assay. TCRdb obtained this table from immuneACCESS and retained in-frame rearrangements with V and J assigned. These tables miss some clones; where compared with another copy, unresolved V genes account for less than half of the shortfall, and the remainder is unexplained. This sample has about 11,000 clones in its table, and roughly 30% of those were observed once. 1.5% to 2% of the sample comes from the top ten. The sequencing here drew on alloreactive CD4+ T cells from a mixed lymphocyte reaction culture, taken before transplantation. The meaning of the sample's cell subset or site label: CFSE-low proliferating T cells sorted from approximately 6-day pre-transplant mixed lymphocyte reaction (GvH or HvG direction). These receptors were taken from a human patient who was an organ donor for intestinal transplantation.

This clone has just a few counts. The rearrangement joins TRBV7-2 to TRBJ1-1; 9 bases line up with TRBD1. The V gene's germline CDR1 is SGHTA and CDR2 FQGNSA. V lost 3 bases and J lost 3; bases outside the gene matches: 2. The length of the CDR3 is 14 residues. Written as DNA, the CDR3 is TGTGCCAGCAGCTTCGGGACAGGGCACACTGAAGCTTTCTTT. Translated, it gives CASSFGTGHTEAFF.

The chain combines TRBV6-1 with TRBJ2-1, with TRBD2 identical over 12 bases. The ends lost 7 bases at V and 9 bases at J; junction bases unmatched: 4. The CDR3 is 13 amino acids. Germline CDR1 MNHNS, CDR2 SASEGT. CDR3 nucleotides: TGTGCCAGCATCCTAGCGGGGGGGGGTGAGCAGTTCTTC. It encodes CASILAGGGEQFF.

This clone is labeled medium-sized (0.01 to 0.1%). DNA for the CDR3: TGTGCCAGCAGTCTAAGGACAGGTGAGGCTTTCTTT. This codes for CASSLRTGEAFF. J is TRBJ1-1 and V is TRBV27; 7 bases are shared with TRBD1. The V segment lost 5 bases and the J segment 11 bases; nucleotides outside the gene matches: 8. Germline CDR1 is MNHEY and CDR2 is SMNVEV (reference sequence). This CDR3 region has 12 residues.

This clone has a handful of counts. The CDR3 coding sequence is TGTGCCAGCCATCAGGGGAACACTGAAGCTTTCTTT. Encoded protein: CASHQGNTEAFF. The V and J genes are TRBV18 and TRBJ1-1; a weak D match, TRBD1 (5 bases). The CDR3 sequence is 12 residues long. Germline CDR1 KGHSH, CDR2 LQKENI. V was shortened by 8 bases and J by 1 base, with 8 bases between the two germline ends.